This paragraph reports one TCR beta chain. Its antigen is unknown. The data originate from a study of blood T cells in healthy people across ages. Study-wide results and caveats: Per-million-T-cell TCR beta diversity fell roughly linearly with age.

Combining a sample-barcoded 5' primer with a J-beta primer mix, a second PCR ran for 7 to 11 cycles. TCRdb re-derived calls from the 5' RACE reads in MiXCR, one entry per CDR3 protein. The data hold about a million distinct CDR3 sequences, with 45% to 50% observed a single time. Germline V gene sequence: CDR1 KGHDR, CDR2 SFDVKD. With 10 bases removed from V and 2 bases from J, the gap between germline ends came to 8 bases. The CDR3 consists of 12 residues. The genes are TRBV24-1 and TRBJ1-5, with D possibly TRBD1 on 6 matching bases. This clonotype was obtained from a man aged 25-40 years in good health. The sequenced sample consisted of blood. The CDR3 loop is CATRQGNQPQHF. The CDR3 DNA is TGTGCCACTCGACAGGGCAATCAGCCCCAGCATTTT.